Following are 5 T cell receptor beta chains from one sample sequenced in a study of shared clonotypes between healthy human individuals. CD45RO-negative, CCR7-selected cells formed the naive CD8 fraction, which excluded terminally differentiated effector memory CD45RA+ cells. The method was immunoSEQ multiplex PCR; TCRdb's version includes in-frame clones alone and lacks a portion of them. This table holds about 2 million clones, about 94% found once. The material sequenced was naive CD8+ T cells sorted from blood. Every receptor here comes from a man between 18 and 29 years old in good health.

The chain uses TRBV6-6 and TRBJ1-5; the D is unclear. The V gene's germline CDR1 is MNHNY and CDR2 SVGAGI (reference sequence). This CDR3 spans 15 amino acids. V was cut by 6 bases and J by 4 bases, with 16 bases left in between. CDR3 sequence reads: CASSHLAGSNQPQHF. CDR3 coding DNA: TGTGCCAGCAGCCATCTGGCGGGGAGTAATCAGCCCCAGCATTTT.

The chain recombines TRBV10-3 with TRBJ2-2; D possibly corresponds to TRBD1 (6 bases). Trimming removed 10 bases at V and 2 bases at J, with 17 bases between. The CDR3 loop spans 15 amino acids. The germline gives CDR1 ENHRY, CDR2 SYGVKD. CDR3 residues: CATMLDRTNTGELFF. The CDR3 coding sequence is TGTGCCACCATGCTAGACAGGACAAACACCGGGGAGCTGTTTTTT.

The chain recombines TRBV6-6 with TRBJ1-1, with a tentative D call TRBD1 (5 bases). Trimming removed 5 bases at V and 6 bases at J, with 10 bases between. Germline CDR1 MNHNY, CDR2 SVGAGI (reference sequence). The CDR3 length is 12 residues. CDR3 region: CASSHGQPEAFF. CDR3 sequence (DNA): TGTGCCAGCAGTCACGGACAACCTGAAGCTTTCTTT.

The chain carries TRBV29-1 and TRBJ2-2; the match to TRBD1 covers 9 bases. Looked up from germline, CDR1 is SQVTM and CDR2 is ANQGSEA. V lost 3 bases, J lost 6 bases, and 8 bases stayed unmatched. This CDR3 spans 15 amino acids. The DNA for the CDR3 is TGCAGCGTTGAGGAGACAGGGGGTTTGGCCGGGGAGCTGTTTTTT. Amino acids: CSVEETGGLAGELFF.

The CDR3 DNA reads as TGCGCCAGCAGCCAGTACCATATCGGACAGGCCTACCAAGAGACCCAGTACTTC. Its translation: CASSQYHIGQAYQETQYF. The gene calls are TRBV4-3 and TRBJ2-5; 7 bases match TRBD1. CDR3 length: 18 amino acids. Per the germline V gene, CDR1 is LGHNA and CDR2 is YSLEER. Trimming took 3 bases from V and 0 from J; bases not matched to a gene: 13.